One and the same sample provided the 12 T cell receptor beta chains below, sequenced in a study of blood T cell repertoires in COVID-19. Repertoires were generated with immunoSEQ multiplex PCR, while TCRdb's copy carries only in-frame clones and drops some. Of over 120,000 clones listed, over 65% were seen once; the top ten hold roughly 4.8%. Sequenced input: peripheral blood. The receptor set was obtained from a human donor in a cohort sampled during active COVID-19.

The chain is built from TRBV5-1 and TRBJ1-1, with a weak D call TRBD1 (6 bases). V was trimmed by 4 bases and J by 8 bases, leaving 9 bases between them. Germline lookup yields CDR1 SGHRS and CDR2 YFSETQ. This CDR3 comprises 11 residues. Written as DNA, the CDR3 is TGCGCCAGCAGCCTCAGGGGCGAAGCTTTCTTT. Translating it yields CASSLRGEAFF.

The chain has TRBV24-1 and TRBJ2-5; TRBD2 is a possible D gene (6 bases). The CDR3 runs 17 residues. Germline assignment: CDR1 KGHDR and CDR2 SFDVKD. The V gene lost 2 bases and the J gene lost 7 bases, with 22 bases spanning the gap. As DNA, the CDR3 is TGTGCCACCAGTGATTCGACCCCTGGAGGGGCAGGCGGGACCCAGTACTTC. Translation gives CATSDSTPGGAGGTQYF.

The V gene is TRBV7-3, the J gene TRBJ2-5, with a weak D call TRBD2 (5 bases). CDR1 and CDR2 from the germline V gene are SGHTA and FQGTGA. V gave up 3 bases and J gave up 1 base, with 6 bases separating them. The CDR3 sequence is 13 residues long. This CDR3 is CASSFGVQETQYF. The CDR3 nucleotides are TGTGCCAGCAGCTTCGGGGTCCAAGAGACCCAGTACTTC.

The V and J genes are TRBV5-1 and TRBJ2-7; 9 bases are shared with TRBD1. Trimming took 1 base from V and 2 from J; bases not matched to a gene: 7. The CDR3 consists of 16 residues. CDR1 and CDR2 from the germline V gene are SGHRS and YFSETQ. CDR3 sequence (DNA): TGCGCCAGCAGCTTGACGCCGGGACAGGGAACCTACGAGCAGTACTTC. Its translation is CASSLTPGQGTYEQYF.

The chain carries TRBV11-2 and TRBJ1-1; D remains ambiguous. Deletions cut 5 bases from V and 11 bases from J, with 15 bases between. Germline CDR1 and CDR2: SGHAT and FQNNGV. The CDR3 has 12 amino acids. The CDR3 bases are TGTGCCAGCAGCCCAGCCCGGGTCGGGGCTTTCTTT. This codes for CASSPARVGAFF.

The rearrangement uses TRBV5-4 and TRBJ2-1; TRBD1 aligns across 8 bases. This CDR3 is 14 amino acids long. From germline, CDR1 is SGHNT and CDR2 YYREEE (reference sequence). V lost 3 bases and J lost 4; bases outside the gene matches: 3. CDR3 amino acids: CASSSNRGYNEQFF. The CDR3 nucleotides are TGTGCCAGCAGCTCTAACAGGGGGTACAATGAGCAGTTCTTC.

V usage is TRBV10-3 and J usage is TRBJ1-1; 9 bases are a match to TRBD1. The V and J ends lost 6 bases and 5 bases, in that order; junction bases with no gene match: 7. The germline CDR1 and CDR2 sequences are ENHRY and SYGVKD. The CDR3 loop spans 14 amino acids. CDR3 DNA: TGTGCCATCAGGGCCTACGACAGGGGGACTGAAGCTTTCTTT. This codes for CAIRAYDRGTEAFF.

The rearrangement uses TRBV10-3 and TRBJ2-7; maybe TRBD2 (6 bases). Germline V lookup: CDR1 ENHRY, CDR2 SYGVKD. V gave up 10 bases and J gave up 5 bases, with 21 bases separating them. The CDR3 is made up of 14 amino acids. The CDR3 here is CATSGLPHIDEQYV. In DNA, the CDR3 is TGTGCCACATCGGGACTCCCTCATATAGACGAGCAGTACGTC.

The rearrangement links TRBV19 to TRBJ2-5, with 7 bases lining up with TRBD1. The J segment lost 1 base and the V segment lost 4 bases, leaving 9 bases of the junction unmatched. The CDR3 sequence is 16 residues long. In germline, CDR1 is LNHDA, CDR2 SQIVND (reference sequence). The CDR3 is CASSTSRQGRQETQYF. CDR3 sequence (DNA): TGTGCCAGTAGTACTTCACGACAGGGACGCCAAGAGACCCAGTACTTC.

V gene TRBV6-2 or TRBV6-3 combines with J gene TRBJ2-1; 9 nucleotides agree with TRBD2. CDR3 length: 14 amino acids. Germline assignment: CDR1 MNHEY and CDR2 SVGEGT. Trimming removed 6 bases from V and 10 bases from J; junction bases left unmatched: 10. The CDR3 loop is CASSPWTSVGEQFF. The CDR3 region has the DNA TGTGCCAGCAGCCCCTGGACTAGCGTTGGAGAGCAGTTCTTC.

The rearrangement joins TRBV3-1 (or the pseudogene TRBV3-2) to TRBJ2-1, with 7 bases lining up with TRBD2. This CDR3 is 15 amino acids long. CDR1 is LGHDT, CDR2 YNNKEL, per germline (reference sequence). V shed 0 bases and J 9 bases; nucleotides not matched to a gene: 8. The chain's CDR3 is CASSQDGTTLSEQFF. The DNA of the CDR3 is TGTGCCAGCAGCCAAGATGGGACTACCCTCAGTGAGCAGTTCTTC.

The genes are TRBV11-3 and TRBJ2-1; D is unclear. Germline values: CDR1 SGHNT, CDR2 YENEEA. The CDR3 has 13 residues. The germline V and J ends were trimmed by 0 bases and 8 bases, with 8 bases remaining between them. This CDR3 reads CASSLDRRDEQFF. DNA of the CDR3: TGTGCCAGCAGCTTAGATCGCCGGGATGAGCAGTTCTTC.